The clone carrying this TCR beta chain has just a few counts. Trimming shortened V by 4 bases and J by 1 base, and 5 bases separated the two germline ends. The CDR3 is 11 amino acids. Per germline, CDR1 SQVTM and CDR2 ANQGSEA. The sample is drawn from a study of blood T cells in healthy people across ages. The authors ran a second PCR of about 6 to 12 cycles using a sample-barcoded 5' primer and a J-beta primer mix. MiXCR, applied by TCRdb to the 5' RACE reads, yields one record per CDR3 protein. The sample contains hundreds of thousands of distinct CDR3 sequences, 40% to 50% of which appear only once.

This clonotype was obtained from a man between 60 and 75 years old in good health. The chain employs TRBV29-1 and TRBJ2-7; D is unclear. The sequencing sample was made of blood. CDR3 amino acids: CSVVLSYEQYF. In DNA form, the CDR3 reads TGCAGCGTTGTTCTGTCCTACGAGCAGTACTTC.